This TCR beta chain derives from a study of cytotoxic CD8 clonotypes in ibrutinib-treated CLL. At the level of the study: Among the patients, around ten presented as relapsed/refractory and around 16 as treatment-naive; 17 showed unmutated IGHV. Average yields of about 260,000 productive templates and about 97,000 productive rearrangements characterized the samples. General study results and limits: Clonality measured at baseline exceeded age-matched healthy donors, tracking circulating CD8+ T-cell counts.

Depth targeted 1 in 200,000 to 1 in 1 million T cells, averaging 10x coverage per clonotype. Generated by immunoSEQ multiplex PCR, the TCRdb table keeps only in-frame clones and is missing some. This table holds under 35,000 clones, over 55% found once. This clone appeared a single time. Its antigen is unidentified. Germline V gives CDR1 SGHAT, CDR2 FQNNGV. The V gene lost 6 bases and the J gene lost 8 bases, with 10 bases spanning the gap. The CDR3 contains 11 residues. The chain employs TRBV11-2 and TRBJ1-2; D unresolved. Sequences were derived from PBMCs, sampled after 24 months of ibrutinib treatment. This receptor was obtained from a human donor with chronic lymphocytic leukemia. The CDR3: CASSYGGGYTF. CDR3 DNA: TGTGCCAGCAGTTACGGCGGGGGCTACACCTTC.